These 9 T cell receptor beta chains were sequenced from one sample in a study of T cells after yellow fever vaccination (dated by TCRdb to between 2018 and 2020). Library construction relied on 5' RACE. For sequencing, an Illumina HiSeq 2500 was employed. TCRdb reprocessed the public reads (quality trimming at Q25 with fastp, clone calling with MiXCR) and kept in-frame beta chains. A single entry per CDR3 protein holds the most common genes and DNA from its merged rows. The sample profile shows just under 600,000 distinct CDR3 sequences; approximately 12% of them were found once. The top ten constitute about an eighth of the sample. The treatment or condition label corresponds to: live attenuated yellow fever vaccine strain. This specimen was PBMCs, taken on the day of the yellow fever booster vaccination. The receptors originated from a man aged 25 to 40 who received the YFV17D yellow fever vaccine.

This chain joins TRBV12-3 or TRBV12-4 and TRBJ2-2; 9 bases agree with TRBD1. The trim removed 6 bases at V and 7 bases at J, leaving 9 bases unmatched. This CDR3 comprises 15 residues. In DNA form, the CDR3 reads TGTGCCAGCAGACCGGGACAGGGTTTTAGCGGGGAGCTGTTTTTT. It is translated as CASRPGQGFSGELFF.

The V and J genes are TRBV2 and TRBJ2-3, with D possibly being TRBD2 (7 bases). Germline values: CDR1 SNHLY, CDR2 FYNNEI. The CDR3 is made up of 17 amino acids. Trimming pared 6 bases from V and 1 base from J, leaving 20 bases between. The CDR3: CASSVRGGLRGTDTQYF. CDR3 DNA: TGTGCCAGCAGCGTAAGGGGGGGGCTACGCGGCACAGATACGCAGTATTTT.

In this sample, this clonotype turned up a few times. The rearrangement uses TRBV9 and TRBJ2-3, with D possibly being TRBD1 (6 bases). Germline CDR1 is SGDLS and CDR2 is YYNGEE. The ends were cut back, 0 bases at V and 4 bases at J, with 21 bases in the middle. The CDR3 is 18 residues long. This chain's CDR3 is CASSVAPLGGASADTQYF. The CDR3 DNA reads as TGTGCCAGCAGCGTAGCTCCCTTAGGGGGAGCCTCTGCAGATACGCAGTATTTT.

The chain recombines TRBV7-2 with TRBJ2-7; D unresolved. The CDR3 runs to 13 residues. Germline V gene sequence: CDR1 SGHTA, CDR2 FQGNSA. V was shortened by 7 bases and J by 2 bases, with 12 bases between the two germline ends. The CDR3, as DNA: TGTGCCAGCACCACAGCCGGCGCCTACGAGCAGTACTTC. Its translation is CASTTAGAYEQYF.

The table lists this clonotype with many counts. The gene calls are TRBV3-1 and TRBJ2-2; 7 positions agree with TRBD2. The V and J ends lost 3 bases and 4 bases, in that order; junction bases with no gene match: 11. Germline V lookup: CDR1 LGHDT, CDR2 YNNKEL (reference sequence). The CDR3 runs to 17 residues. The CDR3 DNA reads TGTGCCAGCAGCCAGGGGTTGGCGGGAGTGGGCACCGGGGAGCTGTTTTTT. It yields the protein CASSQGLAGVGTGELFF.

The table lists this clonotype with a few counts. The chain links TRBV30 to TRBJ2-7, with a weak D call TRBD2 (5 bases). This CDR3 has 16 amino acids. Germline V gene lookup returns CDR1 GTSNPN and CDR2 SVGIG (reference sequence). The V end was cut by 3 bases, the J end by 0 bases, with 18 bases between. The CDR3 nucleotides are TGTGCCTGGAGCGAACAGCGGAGGCGTAGCTCCTACGAGCAGTACTTC. Translating gives CAWSEQRRRSSYEQYF.

This clonotype appeared a few times. This rearrangement joins TRBV19 to TRBJ2-2, with 7 bases fitting TRBD2. CDR1 and CDR2 (germline): LNHDA, SQIVND (reference sequence). The CDR3 runs 16 residues. The V and J ends lost 5 bases and 5 bases, in that order; junction bases with no gene match: 11. In DNA form, the CDR3 reads TGTGCCAGTAGTGAAGTTTGGCGGGAGTGGACCGGGGAGCTGTTTTTT. The encoded protein is CASSEVWREWTGELFF.

This clonotype was counted at least ten times. The V call is TRBV7-6, the J call TRBJ2-1; 9 nucleotides align to TRBD2. This CDR3 region has 14 residues. Germline V lookup: CDR1 SGHVS, CDR2 FNYEAQ. Trimming at V came to 1 base and at J to 12 bases, leaving 7 bases not matched to a gene. CDR3 bases: TGTGCCAGCAGCTTAGGTGAGCTAGCGGGACGGCAGTTCTTC. It yields the protein CASSLGELAGRQFF.

This clonotype has a handful of counts. The rearrangement links TRBV27 to TRBJ1-5; TRBD1 is a possible D gene (5 bases). CDR3 size: 14 residues. The V and J ends lost 4 bases and 4 bases respectively, with 11 bases between them. The germline V gene encodes CDR1 MNHEY and CDR2 SMNVEV (reference sequence). CDR3 sequence reads: CASSSRDENQPQHF. Written as DNA, the CDR3 is TGTGCCAGCAGTTCCCGGGACGAAAATCAGCCCCAGCATTTT.